A single sample gave rise to the 26 T cell receptor beta chains below, sequenced in a study of blood T cell repertoires in COVID-19. Using immunoSEQ multiplex PCR, the repertoire was profiled, and TCRdb retains in-frame clones only, with some absent. The sample lists roughly 62,000 clones, 70% to 90% occurring once. Material: peripheral blood. The receptors were gathered from a man in his 70s with acute or convalescent COVID-19.

This chain links TRBV13 with TRBJ2-7, with TRBD1 matching 10 bases. Unmatched junction bases numbered 6, after V lost 2 bases and J lost 2 bases. The germline V gene has CDR1 PRHDT and CDR2 FYEKMQ (reference sequence). The CDR3 consists of 16 residues. The CDR3, as DNA: TGTGCCAGCAGCTTAAGGACCGGACAGGGGGCCTACGAGCAGTACTTC. Translation gives CASSLRTGQGAYEQYF.

This clone was detected a few times. The chain uses TRBV18 and TRBJ2-1, with 8 positions matching TRBD2. With 6 bases clipped from V and 9 bases from J, the junction kept 13 bases outside the gene matches. The CDR3 contains 15 residues. Germline CDR1 and CDR2: KGHSH and LQKENI. The CDR3 region is CASSPTSGERGEQFF. The CDR3 DNA reads as TGTGCCAGCTCGCCCACTAGCGGAGAAAGGGGTGAGCAGTTCTTC.

The V call is TRBV6-1, the J call TRBJ1-2; 9 nucleotides align to TRBD1. The germline V gene encodes CDR1 MNHNS and CDR2 SASEGT. CDR3 size: 15 residues. The V and J ends lost 2 bases and 6 bases, in that order; junction bases with no gene match: 7. The DNA of the CDR3 is TGTGCCAGCAGTGAACAAAGGGGGACAGGGCATGGCTACACCTTC. Translation gives CASSEQRGTGHGYTF.

The chain carries TRBV15 and TRBJ2-4; weak D call: TRBD2 (5 bases). Germline loops: CDR1 LNHNV, CDR2 YYDKDF (reference sequence). This CDR3 is built from 19 residues. V lost 3 bases, J lost 0 bases, and 21 bases lay in between. CDR3 in amino acids: CATSSKRPGGGIAKNIQYF. CDR3 DNA sequence: TGTGCCACCAGCAGTAAAAGGCCCGGAGGTGGAATAGCCAAAAACATTCAGTACTTC.

In its sample, this clone was seen once. The V gene is TRBV5-1, the J gene TRBJ2-6; the D gene is possibly TRBD1 (6 bases). Per germline, CDR1 SGHRS and CDR2 YFSETQ. The CDR3 totals 15 residues. Trimming left V 4 bases short and J 4 bases short, with 12 bases between. The CDR3 DNA reads TGCGCCAGCAGCCCCGACAGGCCCGGGGCCAACGTCCTGACTTTC. It is translated as CASSPDRPGANVLTF. Variable domain in full (rest from reference TRBV5-1 and TRBJ2-6): KAGVTQTPRYLIKTRGQQVTLSCSPISGHRSVSWYQQTPGQGLQFLFEYFSETQRNKGNFPGRFSGRQFSNSRSEMNVSTLELGDSALYLCASSPDRPGANVLTFGAGSRLTVL.

This chain connects TRBV27 to TRBJ1-1, with D unresolved. Per the germline V gene, CDR1 is MNHEY and CDR2 is SMNVEV (reference sequence). CDR3 length: 13 residues. V lost 0 bases to trimming and J lost 3 bases, with 5 bases between them. The CDR3 loop reads CASSLSRDTEAFF. As DNA, the CDR3 is TGTGCCAGCAGTTTATCCCGGGACACTGAAGCTTTCTTT.

This chain connects TRBV19 to TRBJ2-3; D is possibly TRBD1 (6 bases). V gave up 3 bases and J gave up 0 bases, with 10 bases separating them. The germline V gene has CDR1 LNHDA and CDR2 SQIVND (reference sequence). The CDR3 contains 15 residues. The CDR3 is CASSILRGSTDTQYF. DNA for the CDR3: TGTGCCAGTAGTATTTTGAGGGGGAGCACAGATACGCAGTATTTT.

This clone was seen ten or more times. The rearrangement links TRBV6-2 or TRBV6-3 to TRBJ1-3; maybe TRBD1 (6 bases). Trimming shortened V by 1 base and J by 0 bases, and 13 bases separated the two germline ends. The CDR3 sequence is 17 residues long. Germline loops: CDR1 MNHEY, CDR2 SVGEGT. This CDR3 is CASSYWIAGDSGNTIYF. The DNA for the CDR3 is TGTGCCAGCAGTTACTGGATAGCAGGGGACTCTGGAAACACCATATATTTT.

In the case of this clone: One junction end disagrees with the germline gene, perhaps due to a read error. This sequence joins TRBV28 and TRBJ1-2, with TRBD1 matching 9 bases. Germline V gene lookup returns CDR1 MDHEN and CDR2 SYDVKM. The CDR3 length is 16 residues. This chain's CDR3 is CASSSQTKTGGYGYTF. Here the CDR3 DNA reads TGTGCCAGCAGTTCACAAACTAAGACAGGGGGGTATGGGTACACCTTC.

The V and J genes are TRBV7-9 and TRBJ1-4; TRBD1 matches at 7 bases. CDR1 and CDR2 (germline): SEHNR, FQNEAQ (reference sequence). CDR3 size: 15 residues. V dropped 4 bases and J dropped 5; count of bases not matched to a gene: 7. The CDR3 reads CASSSLTGPNEKLFF. CDR3 DNA sequence: TGTGCCAGCAGCTCCTTGACAGGGCCCAATGAAAAACTGTTTTTT.

CDR3 nucleotides: TGTGCCAGCAGCCACCACCGGGACAGGACAAACTATGGCTACACCTTC. Its translation: CASSHHRDRTNYGYTF. The chain is built from TRBV3-1 (or the pseudogene TRBV3-2) and TRBJ1-2; TRBD1 matches at 8 bases. CDR1 LGHDT and CDR2 YNNKEL come from the germline V gene (reference sequence). This CDR3 has 16 residues. Germline trimming cut 3 bases from V and 2 bases from J; bases unmatched to any gene: 8.

The chain uses TRBV2 and TRBJ1-5; D possibly corresponds to TRBD1 (5 bases). CDR3 length: 13 amino acids. The germline V gene has CDR1 SNHLY and CDR2 FYNNEI. The V gene lost 8 bases and the J gene lost 6 bases, with 14 bases spanning the gap. The CDR3 bases are TGTGCCAGCGTCAGGGATGTGGGTCAGCCCCAGCATTTT. Amino acid sequence: CASVRDVGQPQHF.

A few counts support this clone. The chain recombines TRBV9 with TRBJ2-2; possible D gene TRBD1, 6 bases. This CDR3 comprises 17 residues. CDR1 and CDR2 (germline): SGDLS, YYNGEE. V lost 0 bases and J 4 bases, leaving 16 bases between the germline ends. CDR3 sequence reads: CASSVEGVNRATGELFF. The CDR3 DNA reads TGTGCCAGCAGCGTAGAGGGAGTAAACAGGGCCACCGGGGAGCTGTTTTTT.

This clone was recorded a few times. V is TRBV6-1 and J is TRBJ1-4; unclear D gene. Germline CDR1 and CDR2: MNHNS and SASEGT. V was shortened by 1 base and J by 3 bases, with 9 bases between the two germline ends. This CDR3 is 15 amino acids long. The CDR3 is CASSEVLHANEKLFF. The CDR3, as DNA: TGTGCCAGCAGTGAAGTTTTACACGCTAATGAAAAACTGTTTTTT.

In its sample, this clone was seen once. The rearrangement joins TRBV28 to TRBJ1-2, with D hard to call. The ends were cut back, 2 bases at V and 4 bases at J, with 11 bases in the middle. Germline V lookup: CDR1 MDHEN, CDR2 SYDVKM. The CDR3 has 14 amino acids. The CDR3 DNA reads as TGTGCCAGCAGTTTAGATTTACAGTTCTATGGCTACACCTTC. Its translation: CASSLDLQFYGYTF.

This chain connects TRBV18 to TRBJ1-1, with a tentative D call TRBD1 (5 bases). The V end was cut by 6 bases, the J end by 5 bases, with 19 bases between. The CDR3 is 15 amino acids. CDR1 and CDR2 from the germline V gene are KGHSH and LQKENI. The CDR3 here is CASSTSGLGGTEAFF. The CDR3, as DNA: TGTGCCAGCTCTACATCCGGTCTTGGGGGGACTGAAGCTTTCTTT.

This chain connects TRBV3-1 (or the pseudogene TRBV3-2) to TRBJ1-2, with a possible D match to TRBD1 (6 bases). V lost 4 bases and J lost 7, with 13 bases in between. From germline, CDR1 is LGHDT and CDR2 YNNKEL (reference sequence). This CDR3 region has 13 residues. CDR3 in DNA: TGTGCCAGCAGCCTCCAGGGGACAAGTGGCTACACCTTC. Amino acid sequence: CASSLQGTSGYTF.

The chain uses TRBV3-1 (or the pseudogene TRBV3-2) and TRBJ1-4, with D unresolved. Trimming stripped 6 bases from V and 8 bases from J, with 16 bases between. CDR3 length equals 14 residues. Germline assignment: CDR1 LGHDT and CDR2 YNNKEL (reference sequence). CDR3 sequence (DNA): TGTGCCAGCAGTTTTAGCCGGTCTTCGGAAAAACTGTTTTTT. Protein product: CASSFSRSSEKLFF.

The J gene is TRBJ2-1, the V gene TRBV9; 8 nucleotides agree with TRBD2. In germline, CDR1 is SGDLS, CDR2 YYNGEE. V gave up 2 bases and J gave up 4 bases; unmatched junction bases: 5. The CDR3 consists of 15 residues. CDR3 bases: TGTGCCAGCAGCGTCCGGGGGGGCTATTACAATGAGCAGTTCTTC. Residues: CASSVRGGYYNEQFF.

This chain links TRBV7-6 with TRBJ2-5, with D maybe TRBD1 (6 bases). Trimming left V 3 bases short and J 12 bases short, with 17 bases between. Germline CDR1 SGHVS, CDR2 FNYEAQ. The CDR3 spans 13 residues. The CDR3 nucleotides read TGTGCCAGCAGCTTGGGGACAATGGGGAATAAGTACTTC. Amino acids: CASSLGTMGNKYF.

The table lists this clone with a count of one. The rearrangement joins TRBV10-2 to TRBJ2-2; 8 nucleotides align to TRBD2. CDR1 is WSHSY and CDR2 is SAAADI in the germline V gene. Trimming cost V 8 bases and J 4 bases; bases outside gene matches: 3. The CDR3 length is 13 residues. CDR3 coding DNA: TGCGCCAGCCGACTAGCGAGCACCGGGGAGCTGTTTTTT. Translated: CASRLASTGELFF.

V usage is TRBV2 and J usage is TRBJ2-2; tentatively, D is TRBD2 (5 bases). V was cut by 6 bases and J by 1 base, with 9 bases left in between. The CDR3 totals 14 residues. Germline V CDR1 and CDR2: SNHLY, FYNNEI. CDR3 sequence (DNA): TGTGCCAGCAGGGAGGATCAGAACACCGGGGAGCTGTTTTTT. Its translation is CASREDQNTGELFF.

The chain recombines TRBV2 with TRBJ2-7, with unresolved D. The CDR3 sequence is 12 residues long. Germline CDR1 and CDR2: SNHLY and FYNNEI. The V and J ends lost 7 bases and 3 bases respectively, with 10 bases between them. The CDR3 protein is CASTSYFYEQYF. DNA for the CDR3: TGTGCCAGCACCTCTTACTTCTACGAGCAGTACTTC.

This sequence joins TRBV19 and TRBJ2-6; the D gene is possibly TRBD2 (5 bases). Germline lookup yields CDR1 LNHDA and CDR2 SQIVND (reference sequence). The CDR3 is 14 amino acids. Trimming stripped 11 bases from V and 3 bases from J, with 14 bases between. CDR3 sequence reads: CAGGPVGGANVLTF. As DNA, the CDR3 is TGTGCCGGAGGCCCAGTGGGTGGGGCCAACGTCCTGACTTTC.

A few counts support this clone. V usage is TRBV29-1 and J usage is TRBJ2-7; a weak D match, TRBD2 (6 bases). The V gene lost 7 bases and the J gene lost 3 bases, with 13 bases spanning the gap. Germline assignment: CDR1 SQVTM and CDR2 ANQGSEA. The CDR3 has 12 amino acids. This CDR3 is CSALTRYYEQYF. CDR3 DNA sequence: TGCAGCGCGTTGACTAGATACTACGAGCAGTACTTC.

The genes are TRBV5-4 and TRBJ1-2, with 9 positions matching TRBD1. Unmatched junction bases numbered 6, after V lost 4 bases and J lost 8 bases. Germline CDR1 reads SGHNT; CDR2 reads YYREEE (reference sequence). The CDR3 is 13 residues long. CDR3 amino acids: CASSQDRGGGYTF. The CDR3 DNA is TGTGCCAGCAGCCAGGACAGGGGAGGGGGCTACACCTTC. The variable domain in full, with the rest retrieved from reference TRBV5-4 and TRBJ1-2, is ETGVTQSPTHLIKTRGQQVTLRCSSQSGHNTVSWYQQALGQGPQFIFQYYREEENGRGNFPPRFSGLQFPNYSSELNVNALELDDSALYLCASSQDRGGGYTFGSGTRLTVV.